Following are 21 T cell receptor beta chains from one sample sequenced in a study of vaccination effects on CD4 cells after COVID-19. These receptors' targets are unknown. Viral peptide pool expansion of antigen-specific CD4+ T cells preceded sequencing in the ViraFEST assay. Once cultured for roughly 10 days, the cells underwent separation to obtain CD4+ T cells. Everyone in the study got two shots of either the BNT162b2 or mRNA-1273 vaccine. Profiling relied on immunoSEQ multiplex PCR, and the TCRdb table lists in-frame clones only, not all of them. Of 25,000 to 30,000 clones listed, 65% to 80% were seen once; the top ten hold approximately 8.8%. The specimen was CD4+ T cells from PBMCs cultured with HCoV-NL63 spike peptides, collected after COVID-19 vaccination. Receptor source: a human donor who received a COVID-19 vaccine.

The chain carries TRBV7-2 and TRBJ1-6; the match to TRBD1 covers 8 bases. With 5 bases clipped from V and 2 bases from J, the junction kept 8 bases outside the gene matches. The CDR3 length is 17 residues. Germline V CDR1 and CDR2: SGHTA, FQGNSA. The chain's CDR3 is CASSQPDRGAYNSPLHF. The CDR3, as DNA: TGTGCCAGCAGCCAGCCTGACAGGGGCGCCTATAATTCACCCCTCCACTTT.

Only a few counts were recorded for this clone. This chain uses TRBV2 with TRBJ1-5, with 9 positions matching TRBD1. Trimming cost V 7 bases and J 6 bases; bases outside gene matches: 10. Per germline, CDR1 SNHLY and CDR2 FYNNEI. This CDR3 comprises 15 residues. This CDR3 is CASTRDRVLGQPQHF. CDR3 coding DNA: TGTGCCAGCACCCGGGACAGGGTTTTAGGTCAGCCCCAGCATTTT.

This clone was seen a few times. The chain is built from TRBV7-9 and TRBJ1-1, with 9 nucleotides matching TRBD1. Germline V CDR1 and CDR2: SEHNR, FQNEAQ (reference sequence). The V segment lost 5 bases and the J segment 5 bases; nucleotides outside the gene matches: 3. CDR3 length: 13 amino acids. CDR3 sequence (DNA): TGTGCCAGCAGCCGGACAGGGGAGACTGAAGCTTTCTTT. Amino acids: CASSRTGETEAFF. Complete variable domain (other parts from reference TRBV7-9 and TRBJ1-1): DTGVSQNPRHKITKRGQNVTFRCDPISEHNRLYWYRQTLGQGPEFLTYFQNEAQLEKSRLLSDRFSAERPKGSFSTLEIQRTEQGDSAMYLCASSRTGETEAFFGQGTRLTVV.

A single count supports this clone. The rearrangement joins TRBV5-5 to TRBJ1-2; D unclear. Germline CDR1 SGHKS, CDR2 YYEKEE (reference sequence). CDR3 size: 12 residues. Trimming left V 0 bases short and J 4 bases short, with 4 bases between. The CDR3 sequence: CASSLEGYGYTF. The CDR3 DNA follows: TGTGCCAGCAGCTTGGAGGGCTATGGCTACACCTTC.

The genes are TRBV11-2 and TRBJ2-3, with 11 bases fitting TRBD2. The CDR3 contains 18 residues. V was clipped by 6 bases and J by 1 base; unmatched bases: 12. The germline gives CDR1 SGHAT, CDR2 FQNNGV. CDR3: CASSRVGLADPRTDTQYF. The DNA for the CDR3 is TGTGCCAGCAGTCGCGTGGGACTAGCGGACCCCCGCACAGATACGCAGTATTTT.

The V and J genes are TRBV11-2 and TRBJ2-1, with TRBD2 identical over 8 bases. Trimming cost V 3 bases and J 6 bases; bases outside gene matches: 10. Germline CDR1 is SGHAT and CDR2 is FQNNGV. This CDR3 is 16 amino acids long. CDR3 amino acids: CASSFAPGGQGNEQFF. The CDR3, as DNA: TGTGCCAGCAGCTTCGCTCCGGGAGGGCAAGGCAATGAGCAGTTCTTC.

A few counts support this clone. J is TRBJ2-5 and V is TRBV15; D unclear. There are 15 residues in the CDR3. V lost 0 bases and J 2 bases, leaving 10 bases between the germline ends. Germline V gene sequence: CDR1 LNHNV, CDR2 YYDKDF (reference sequence). The CDR3 protein is CATSRDVGYQETQYF. CDR3 nucleotides: TGTGCCACCAGCAGAGATGTCGGGTATCAAGAGACCCAGTACTTC. Complete variable domain (other parts from reference TRBV15 and TRBJ2-5): DAMVIQNPRYQVTQFGKPVTLSCSQTLNHNVMYWYQQKSSQAPKLLFHYYDKDFNNEADTPDNFQSRRPNTSFCFLDIRSPGLGDTAMYLCATSRDVGYQETQYFGPGTRLLVL.

For the CDR3, the DNA is TGCGCCAGCACCCCCGGGACAGGGGTAGAGACCCAGTACTTC. Encoded protein: CASTPGTGVETQYF. J is TRBJ2-5 and V is TRBV5-1, with 10 bases fitting TRBD1. Germline V lookup: CDR1 SGHRS, CDR2 YFSETQ. V shed 6 bases and J 4 bases; nucleotides not matched to a gene: 6. CDR3 length: 14 amino acids.

CDR3 in DNA: TGCGCCAGCAGCCCCCATAAGGCGGGGGGGCATAACGGGGAGCTGTTTTTT. Amino acids: CASSPHKAGGHNGELFF. This chain connects TRBV4-1 to TRBJ2-2; 9 bases map to TRBD2. This CDR3 contains 17 residues. The ends lost 4 bases at V and 7 bases at J; junction bases unmatched: 13. Per the germline V gene, CDR1 is MGHRA and CDR2 is YSYEKL.

This rearrangement joins TRBV5-1 to TRBJ1-2; possible D gene TRBD1, 6 bases. V was clipped by 0 bases and J by 2 bases, with 11 bases between them. Germline CDR1 SGHRS, CDR2 YFSETQ. The CDR3 is 15 amino acids. CDR3 loop: CASSLGNQGNYGYTF. The CDR3 DNA reads as TGCGCCAGCAGCTTGGGAAACCAGGGGAACTATGGCTACACCTTC. Filled out from reference TRBV5-1 and TRBJ1-2, the complete variable domain reads KAGVTQTPRYLIKTRGQQVTLSCSPISGHRSVSWYQQTPGQGLQFLFEYFSETQRNKGNFPGRFSGRQFSNSRSEMNVSTLELGDSALYLCASSLGNQGNYGYTFGSGTRLTVV.

The chain employs TRBV25-1 and TRBJ1-2; no reliable D call. The CDR3 is made up of 14 amino acids. Trimming shortened V by 2 bases and J by 8 bases, and 15 bases separated the two germline ends. Germline V lookup: CDR1 MGHDK, CDR2 SYGVNS. The CDR3 nucleotides are TGTGCCAGCAGTGAAACGGGCCCATACGTCGGCTACACCTTC. Its protein is CASSETGPYVGYTF.

This clone was detected only once. The chain recombines TRBV3-1 (or the pseudogene TRBV3-2) with TRBJ2-1; D unclear. V was clipped by 2 bases and J by 5 bases, with 4 bases between them. Looked up from germline, CDR1 is LGHDT and CDR2 is YNNKEL (reference sequence). The CDR3 has 12 amino acids. In DNA form, the CDR3 reads TGTGCCAGCAGCCAACTTAACAATGAGCAGTTCTTC. Translated: CASSQLNNEQFF.

The rearrangement uses TRBV5-8 and TRBJ2-5; 8 nucleotides match TRBD2. After removal of 6 bases from V and 1 base from J, the junction contained 8 bases not matched to a gene. CDR3 length: 15 residues. Germline CDR1 reads SGHTS; CDR2 reads YDEGEE. The CDR3 loop reads CASNWDGGVQETQYF. In nucleotides, the CDR3 is TGTGCCAGCAACTGGGACGGGGGGGTCCAAGAGACCCAGTACTTC.

The rearrangement links TRBV5-1 to TRBJ2-2; perhaps D is TRBD1 or TRBD2 (7 bases each). The germline CDR1 and CDR2 sequences are SGHRS and YFSETQ. The CDR3 totals 16 residues. V lost 2 bases and J 4 bases, leaving 15 bases between the germline ends. Here the CDR3 reads CASSFTGEGTTGELFF. CDR3 nucleotides: TGCGCCAGCAGCTTCACAGGGGAGGGAACCACCGGGGAGCTGTTTTTT. Full variable domain (outside the CDR3, taken from reference TRBV5-1 and TRBJ2-2): KAGVTQTPRYLIKTRGQQVTLSCSPISGHRSVSWYQQTPGQGLQFLFEYFSETQRNKGNFPGRFSGRQFSNSRSEMNVSTLELGDSALYLCASSFTGEGTTGELFFGEGSRLTVL.

This clone turned up a few times. The chain has TRBV20-1 and TRBJ2-7; D gene unclear. CDR1 and CDR2 from the germline V gene are DFQATT and SNEGSKA (reference sequence). The CDR3 is 14 residues long. Between the trimmed V and J ends, which lost 3 bases and 1 base, there was a span of 13 bases. The CDR3 loop reads CSASSPLVSYEQYF. The CDR3 nucleotides are TGCAGTGCTAGTTCCCCCCTAGTTTCCTACGAGCAGTACTTC.

J is TRBJ2-3 and V is TRBV7-6, with TRBD2 matching over 9 bases. CDR1 and CDR2 (germline): SGHVS, FNYEAQ. After removal of 1 base from V and 4 bases from J, the junction contained 21 bases not matched to a gene. The CDR3 is 21 amino acids. CDR3 nucleotides: TGTGCCAGCAGCTTAGGAGCCAGCGGGTCTAGCGGGACCCCGAGGGCAGATACGCAGTATTTT. It specifies CASSLGASGSSGTPRADTQYF.

This rearrangement joins TRBV19 to TRBJ1-4; 9 bases line up with TRBD1. The CDR3 sequence is 15 residues long. The V gene's germline CDR1 is LNHDA and CDR2 SQIVND (reference sequence). J was trimmed by 8 bases and V by 6 bases; bases with no gene match: 10. CDR3 region: CASSPRGQGVEKLFF. For the CDR3, the DNA is TGTGCCAGTAGCCCGAGGGGACAGGGAGTGGAAAAACTGTTTTTT.

The gene calls are TRBV5-5 and TRBJ2-7; the match to TRBD2 covers 10 bases. This CDR3 has 15 residues. V lost 7 bases and J lost 4; bases outside the gene matches: 11. Per germline, CDR1 SGHKS and CDR2 YYEKEE (reference sequence). The CDR3 loop is CASAIGGLASYEQYF. CDR3 DNA: TGTGCCAGCGCGATTGGGGGACTAGCGTCTTACGAGCAGTACTTC.

As to this clone: At one end, the junction sequence differs from germline, possibly due to a read error. The chain combines TRBV3-1 (or the pseudogene TRBV3-2) with TRBJ2-3, with 8 bases identical to TRBD2. The CDR3 consists of 14 residues. CDR1 is LGHDT and CDR2 is YNNKEL in the germline V gene (reference sequence). Written as DNA, the CDR3 is TGTGCCAACAGCGTCAGCGGGGGAACAGATACGCAGTATTTT. Translation: CANSVSGGTDTQYF.

This chain uses TRBV5-4 with TRBJ2-5; D is perhaps TRBD2 (6 bases). The CDR3 runs to 17 residues. V dropped 4 bases and J dropped 2 bases, with 21 bases sitting between them. Germline-derived CDR1 and CDR2 are SGHNT and YYREEE (reference sequence). This CDR3 is CASSASFRRGKQETQYF. DNA for the CDR3: TGTGCCAGCAGCGCTTCTTTTCGACGGGGGAAGCAAGAGACCCAGTACTTC.

This chain uses TRBV7-2 with TRBJ1-2; perhaps TRBD1 as D (5 bases). V was cut by 1 base and J by 3 bases, with 12 bases left in between. The CDR3 contains 15 residues. Germline CDR1 reads SGHTA; CDR2 reads FQGNSA. The CDR3 spells CASSLDPEGYYGYTF. In DNA, the CDR3 is TGTGCCAGCAGCTTAGATCCCGAGGGGTACTATGGCTACACCTTC. Together with reference TRBV7-2 and TRBJ1-2, the CDR3 gives the full variable domain: GAGVSQSPSNKVTEKGKDVELRCDPISGHTALYWYRQSLGQGLEFLIYFQGNSAPDKSGLPSDRFSAERTGGSVSTLTIQRTQQEDSAVYLCASSLDPEGYYGYTFGSGTRLTVV.